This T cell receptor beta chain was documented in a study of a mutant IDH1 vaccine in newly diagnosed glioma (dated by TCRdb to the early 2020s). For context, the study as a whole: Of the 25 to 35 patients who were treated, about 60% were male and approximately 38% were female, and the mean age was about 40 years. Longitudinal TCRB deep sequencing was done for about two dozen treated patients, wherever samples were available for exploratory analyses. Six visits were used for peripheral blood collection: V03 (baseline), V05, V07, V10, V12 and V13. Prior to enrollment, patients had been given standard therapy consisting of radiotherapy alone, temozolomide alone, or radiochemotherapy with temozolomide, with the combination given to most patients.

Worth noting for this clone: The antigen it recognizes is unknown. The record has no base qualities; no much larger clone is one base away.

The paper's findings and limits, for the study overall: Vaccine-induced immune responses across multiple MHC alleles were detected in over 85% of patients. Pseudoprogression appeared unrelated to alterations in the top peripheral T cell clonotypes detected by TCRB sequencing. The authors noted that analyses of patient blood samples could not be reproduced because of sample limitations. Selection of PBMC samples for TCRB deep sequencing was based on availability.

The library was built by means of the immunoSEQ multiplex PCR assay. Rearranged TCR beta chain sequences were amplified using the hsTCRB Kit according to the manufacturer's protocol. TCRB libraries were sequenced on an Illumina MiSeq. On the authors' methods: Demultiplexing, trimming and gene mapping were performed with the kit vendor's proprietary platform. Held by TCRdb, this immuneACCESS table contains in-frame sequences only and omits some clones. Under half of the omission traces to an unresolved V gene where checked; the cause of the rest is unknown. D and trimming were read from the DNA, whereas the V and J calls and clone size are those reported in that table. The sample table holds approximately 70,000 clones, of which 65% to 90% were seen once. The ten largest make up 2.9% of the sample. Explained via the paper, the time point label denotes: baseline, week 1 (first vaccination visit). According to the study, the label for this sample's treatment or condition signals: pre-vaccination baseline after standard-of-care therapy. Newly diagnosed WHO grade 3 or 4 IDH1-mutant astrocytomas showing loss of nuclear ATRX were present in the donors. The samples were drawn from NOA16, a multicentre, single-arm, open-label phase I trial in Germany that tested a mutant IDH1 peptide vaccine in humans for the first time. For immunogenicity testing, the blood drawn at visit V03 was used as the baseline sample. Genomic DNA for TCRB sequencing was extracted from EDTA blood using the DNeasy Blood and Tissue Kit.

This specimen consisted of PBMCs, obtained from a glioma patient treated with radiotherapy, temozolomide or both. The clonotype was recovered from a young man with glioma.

The nucleotides read TGTGCCTGGAGTGTGGGACAGGGGGCCGGGGAGACCCAGTACTTC. It specifies CAWSVGQGAGETQYF. The sequence joins TRBV30 to TRBJ2-5; the junction holds 12 bases that match TRBD1. V is trimmed back by 0 bases and J by 5 bases, and the junction contains 4 bases that no gene match accounts for. Looking up the germline V gene (reference sequence) yields CDR1 GTSNPN and CDR2 SVGIG. Its CDR3 holds 15 amino acids, cysteine through phenylalanine. CDR3 DNA only is kept here, 45 bases in frame from base 1.